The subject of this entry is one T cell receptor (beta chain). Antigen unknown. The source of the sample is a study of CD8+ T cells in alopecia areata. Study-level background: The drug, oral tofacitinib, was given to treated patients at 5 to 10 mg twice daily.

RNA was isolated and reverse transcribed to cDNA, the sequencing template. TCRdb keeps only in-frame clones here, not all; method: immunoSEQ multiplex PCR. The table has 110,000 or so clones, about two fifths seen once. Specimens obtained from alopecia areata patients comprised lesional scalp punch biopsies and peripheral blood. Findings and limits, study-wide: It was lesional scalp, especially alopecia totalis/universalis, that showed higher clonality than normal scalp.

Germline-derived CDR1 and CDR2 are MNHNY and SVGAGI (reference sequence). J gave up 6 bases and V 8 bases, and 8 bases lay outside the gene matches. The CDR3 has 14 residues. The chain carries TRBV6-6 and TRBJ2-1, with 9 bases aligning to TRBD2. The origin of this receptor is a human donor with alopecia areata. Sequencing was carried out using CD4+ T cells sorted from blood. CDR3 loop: CASGPSGMGNEQFF. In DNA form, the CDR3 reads TGTGCCAGCGGCCCTAGCGGGATGGGCAATGAGCAGTTCTTC.